Listed below are T cell receptor beta chains from one sample, sequenced in a study of cytomegalovirus exposure and HLA in healthy donors. This table comes from immunoSEQ multiplex PCR, and its TCRdb copy is limited to in-frame clones, with some not included. This repertoire includes 25,000 to 30,000 clones. Sequences were obtained from PBMCs. The receptors originated from a man under 40 in good health and CMV-seronegative. The CDR3 runs from the conserved cysteine through the conserved F or W. Fields, in order: CDR3 protein, V gene, J gene.

CDR3: CASSVLRGGETQYF
V: TRBV6-5
J: TRBJ2-5

CDR3: CASSQDLGARYGYTF
V: TRBV4-3
J: TRBJ1-2

CDR3: CSVVLIEVANYGYTF
V: TRBV29-1
J: TRBJ1-2

CDR3: CASSQETGTGGNEKLFF
V: TRBV4-3
J: TRBJ1-4

CDR3: CASSRTGERNQPQHF
V: TRBV19
J: TRBJ1-5

CDR3: CAISEGQGYTEAFF
V: TRBV10-3
J: TRBJ1-1

CDR3: CASSMTGLGSSSDNEQFF
V: TRBV19
J: TRBJ2-1

CDR3: CASSLLGQITDTQYF
V: TRBV5-1
J: TRBJ2-3

CDR3: CSVTDSANQPQHF
V: TRBV29-1
J: TRBJ1-5

CDR3: CAWRLTGSGEKLFF
V: TRBV30
J: TRBJ1-4

CDR3: CASSLYGLNSPLHF
V: TRBV5-4
J: TRBJ1-6

CDR3: CASSLVAGVDTGELFF
V: TRBV11-2
J: TRBJ2-2

CDR3: CASSPWQSETQYF
V: TRBV27
J: TRBJ2-5

CDR3: CASSGKDSWGKNIQYF
V: TRBV25-1
J: TRBJ2-4

CDR3: CIRGLVTYEQYF
V: TRBV19
J: TRBJ2-7

CDR3: CASRLGGSYEQYF
V: TRBV5-1
J: TRBJ2-7

CDR3: CASRPPSRDYGYTF
V: TRBV7-2
J: TRBJ1-2

CDR3: CASSLDMTGPEKLFF
V: TRBV7-9
J: TRBJ1-4

CDR3: CASSPQLQSYNEQFF
V: TRBV7-2
J: TRBJ2-1

CDR3: CASSVKRGDTDTQYF
V: TRBV6-5
J: TRBJ2-3

CDR3: CASSPRGKDTEAFF
V: TRBV7-3
J: TRBJ1-1

CDR3: CAIGGGRETQYF
V: TRBV10-3
J: TRBJ2-5

CDR3: CATSRDRPGTSVAEQYF
V: TRBV15
J: TRBJ2-7